The clone carrying this TCR beta chain was recorded once. The antigen remains unidentified. The data originate from a study of CD8 T cell repertoires and HIV-1 epitope variants. Study-wide context: Twenty-five autologous and known Gag and Nef epitope variant peptides each stimulated T cells separately.

Broader study findings: Of about 10 antigen-specific beta clonotypes, six appeared to cross-react with escape variants.

There are 16 residues in the CDR3. Germline CDR1 and CDR2: SGHVS and FQNEAQ. V dropped 5 bases and J dropped 4; count of bases not matched to a gene: 9. Sequencing of TCR beta CDR3 used immunoSEQ survey depth. Profiled with immunoSEQ multiplex PCR; TCRdb holds only in-frame clones, not every one. Of 5,500 to 7,000 clones listed, approximately 71% are singletons. This clonotype originated in a male donor with HIV. The sample comprised cultured CD8+ T cells derived from PBMCs. J is TRBJ1-3 and V is TRBV7-8; 9 bases fit TRBD1. DNA of the CDR3: TGTGCCAGCAGCCACCCCCCGGGACAGGGAGGAAACACCATATATTTT. Its protein is CASSHPPGQGGNTIYF.